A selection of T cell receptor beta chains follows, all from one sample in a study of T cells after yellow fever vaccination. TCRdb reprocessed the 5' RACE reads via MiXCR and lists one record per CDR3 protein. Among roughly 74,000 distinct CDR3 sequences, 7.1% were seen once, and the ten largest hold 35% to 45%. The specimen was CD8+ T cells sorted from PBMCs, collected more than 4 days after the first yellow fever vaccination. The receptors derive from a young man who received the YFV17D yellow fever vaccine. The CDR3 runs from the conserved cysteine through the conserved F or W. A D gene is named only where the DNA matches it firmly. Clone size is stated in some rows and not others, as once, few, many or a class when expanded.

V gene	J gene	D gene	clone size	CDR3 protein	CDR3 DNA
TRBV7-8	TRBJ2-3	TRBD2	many	CASSFISGESTDTQYF	TGTGCCAGCAGCTTTATCAGCGGGGAAAGCACAGATACGCAGTATTTT
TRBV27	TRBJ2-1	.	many	CASSLFGSSYNEQFF	TGTGCCAGCAGTTTATTTGGGTCCTCCTACAATGAGCAGTTCTTC
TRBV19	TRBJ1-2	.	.	CSVRTGLDGYTF	TGTTCGGTTCGAACAGGGTTAGATGGCTACACCTTC
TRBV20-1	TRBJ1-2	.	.	CSALSRTHYGYTF	TGCAGTGCCCTCTCGAGAACTCACTATGGCTACACCTTC
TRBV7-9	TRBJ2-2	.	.	CASTVAAATGELFF	TGTGCCAGCACGGTTGCGGCTGCCACCGGGGAGCTGTTTTTT
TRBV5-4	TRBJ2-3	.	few	CASRASGGRGRPDTQYF	TGTGCCAGCAGGGCCTCCGGGGGGCGAGGCCGCCCAGATACGCAGTATTTT
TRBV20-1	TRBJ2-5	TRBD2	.	CSAPNWGTTQETQYF	TGCAGTGCTCCCAACTGGGGGACTACCCAAGAGACCCAGTACTTC
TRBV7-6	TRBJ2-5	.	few	CASVAETQYF	TGTGCCAGCGTGGCAGAGACCCAGTACTTC
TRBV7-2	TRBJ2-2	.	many	CASSLGSPGELFF	TGTGCCAGCAGCTTAGGATCCCCCGGGGAGCTGTTTTTT
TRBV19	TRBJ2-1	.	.	CASSTLANEQFF	TGTGCCAGTAGTACCCTGGCGAATGAGCAGTTCTTC
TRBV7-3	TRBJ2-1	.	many	CASSLNPSYNEQFF	TGTGCCAGCAGCTTAAATCCGTCCTACAATGAGCAGTTCTTC
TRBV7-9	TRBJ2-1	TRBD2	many	CASSLGTSGGAYNEQFF	TGTGCCAGCAGCCTCGGGACTAGCGGGGGGGCTTACAATGAGCAGTTCTTC
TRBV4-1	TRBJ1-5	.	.	CASSPAANSNQPQHF	TGCGCCAGCAGCCCGGCGGCGAATAGCAATCAGCCCCAGCATTTT
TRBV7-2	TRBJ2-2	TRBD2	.	CASSPLAATNTGELFF	TGTGCCAGCAGCCCACTAGCGGCGACGAACACCGGGGAGCTGTTTTTT
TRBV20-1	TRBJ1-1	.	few	CSASIRGEGTEAFF	TGCAGTGCTAGTATTCGGGGGGAGGGCACTGAAGCTTTCTTT
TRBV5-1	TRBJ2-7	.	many	CASSLTGSYEQYF	TGCGCCAGCAGCTTAACAGGATCCTACGAGCAGTACTTC
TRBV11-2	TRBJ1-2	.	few	CASSLEWGREAGYTF	TGTGCCAGCAGCTTAGAGTGGGGCAGGGAAGCTGGCTACACCTTC
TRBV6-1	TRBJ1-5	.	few	CATDRRDSNQPQHF	TGTGCCACCGACAGGAGAGATAGCAATCAGCCCCAGCATTTT
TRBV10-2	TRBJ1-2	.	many	CASSEGGSGYTF	TGCGCCAGCAGTGAGGGCGGGAGTGGCTACACCTTC
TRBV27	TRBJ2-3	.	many	CASSLNPAGGSTDTQYF	TGTGCCAGCAGTCTAAACCCCGCCGGGGGCAGCACAGATACGCAGTATTTT
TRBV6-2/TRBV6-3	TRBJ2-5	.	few	CASSPWRGPASRGETQYF	TGTGCCAGCAGTCCTTGGAGGGGGCCGGCTAGCCGAGGGGAGACCCAGTACTTC
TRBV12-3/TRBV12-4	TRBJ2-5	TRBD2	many	CASSWTSGVLAETQYF	TGTGCCAGCAGCTGGACTAGCGGGGTCTTAGCGGAGACCCAGTACTTC
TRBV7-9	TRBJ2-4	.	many	CASSPLSGLHIQYF	TGTGCCAGCAGTCCGTTGTCTGGACTGCACATTCAGTACTTC
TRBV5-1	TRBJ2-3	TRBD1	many	CASKAPGTERTDTQYF	TGCGCCAGCAAGGCCCCTGGGACAGAGCGCACAGATACGCAGTATTTT
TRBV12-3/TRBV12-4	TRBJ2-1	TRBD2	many	CASSFSGGPYNEQFF	TGTGCCAGCAGTTTTTCGGGGGGTCCCTACAATGAGCAGTTCTTC
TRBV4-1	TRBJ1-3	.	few	CASSQGTPGSSGNTIYF	TGCGCCAGCAGCCAAGGGACGCCGGGAAGCTCTGGAAACACCATATATTTT
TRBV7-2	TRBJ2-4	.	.	CASSLGEFENIQYF	TGTGCCAGCAGCTTAGGGGAATTTGAAAACATTCAGTACTTC
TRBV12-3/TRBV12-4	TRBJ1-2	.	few	CAIETGAGYGYTF	TGTGCCATCGAGACGGGGGCCGGATATGGCTACACCTTC
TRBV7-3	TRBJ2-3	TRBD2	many	CASSSSGGSTDTQYF	TGTGCCAGCAGCAGTAGCGGGGGGAGCACAGATACGCAGTATTTT
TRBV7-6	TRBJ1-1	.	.	CASSLRPEQAFF	TGTGCCAGCAGCTTACGGCCAGAGCAAGCTTTCTTT
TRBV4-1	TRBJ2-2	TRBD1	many	CASSQPQGVNTGELFF	TGCGCCAGCAGCCAACCCCAGGGGGTGAACACCGGGGAGCTGTTTTTT
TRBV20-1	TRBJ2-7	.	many	CSARDTHHYTSYEQYF	TGCAGTGCTAGAGATACGCATCATTACACATCCTACGAGCAGTACTTC
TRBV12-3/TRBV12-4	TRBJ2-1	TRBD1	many	CASTNAGGVFYNEQFF	TGTGCCAGCACCAACGCAGGGGGCGTTTTCTACAATGAGCAGTTCTTC
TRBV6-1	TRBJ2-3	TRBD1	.	CASTYRGTDTQYF	TGTGCCAGCACCTACAGGGGTACAGATACGCAGTATTTT
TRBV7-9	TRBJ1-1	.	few	CASSLWKRNTEAFF	TGTGCCAGCAGCTTATGGAAGAGAAACACTGAAGCTTTCTTT
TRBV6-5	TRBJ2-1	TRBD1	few	CASSYYPGGLNNEQFF	TGTGCCAGCAGTTACTATCCAGGGGGCCTAAACAATGAGCAGTTCTTC
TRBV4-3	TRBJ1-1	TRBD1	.	CASSQDRTGNTEAFF	TGCGCCAGCAGCCAAGATAGGACAGGGAACACTGAAGCTTTCTTT
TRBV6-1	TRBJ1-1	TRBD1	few	CASRRQGMDTEAFF	TGTGCCAGCAGGCGACAGGGGATGGACACTGAAGCTTTCTTT
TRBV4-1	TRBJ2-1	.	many	CASSQDRGSSYNEQFF	TGCGCCAGCAGCCAAGATCGGGGGAGCTCCTACAATGAGCAGTTCTTC
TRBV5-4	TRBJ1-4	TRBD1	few	CASSPGTGLTNEKLFF	TGTGCCAGCAGCCCCGGGACAGGGCTGACTAATGAAAAACTGTTTTTT
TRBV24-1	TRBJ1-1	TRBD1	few	CATSDSGTGNTEAFF	TGTGCCACCAGTGATTCCGGGACAGGCAACACTGAAGCTTTCTTT
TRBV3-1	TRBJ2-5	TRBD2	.	CASSQGGTSGGLETQYF	TGTGCCAGCAGCCAAGGCGGGACTAGCGGGGGGTTGGAGACCCAGTACTTC
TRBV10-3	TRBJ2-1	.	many	CAISEPTALYEQFF	TGTGCCATCAGTGAGCCGACTGCGTTATATGAGCAGTTCTTC
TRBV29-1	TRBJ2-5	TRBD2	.	CSVWDYEETQYF	TGCAGCGTTTGGGACTACGAAGAGACCCAGTACTTC